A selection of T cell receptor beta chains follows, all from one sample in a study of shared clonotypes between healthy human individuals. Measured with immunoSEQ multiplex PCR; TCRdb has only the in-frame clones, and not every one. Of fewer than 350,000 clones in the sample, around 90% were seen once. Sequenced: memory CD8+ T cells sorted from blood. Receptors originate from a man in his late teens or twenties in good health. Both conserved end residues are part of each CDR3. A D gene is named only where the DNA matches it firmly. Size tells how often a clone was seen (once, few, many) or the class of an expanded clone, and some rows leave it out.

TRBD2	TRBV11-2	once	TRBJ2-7	CASSWWGTSKYEQYF	TGTGCCAGCAGCTGGTGGGGGACTAGTAAATACGAGCAGTACTTC
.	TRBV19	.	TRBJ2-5	CASSIWANQETQYF	TGTGCCAGTAGTATTTGGGCGAACCAAGAGACCCAGTACTTC
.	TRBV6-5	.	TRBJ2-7	CASSYRQDYEQYF	TGTGCCAGCAGTTACAGACAGGACTACGAGCAGTACTTC
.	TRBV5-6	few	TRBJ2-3	CASSWGRLGDTQYF	TGTGCCAGCAGCTGGGGACGACTAGGGGATACGCAGTATTTT
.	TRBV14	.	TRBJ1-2	CASSRPRGYGYTF	TGTGCCAGCAGCCGGCCCAGGGGTTATGGCTACACCTTC
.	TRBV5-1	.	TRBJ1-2	CASSLDKGTYGYTF	TGCGCCAGCAGCTTGGACAAGGGGACCTATGGCTACACCTTC
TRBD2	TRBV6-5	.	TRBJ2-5	CASRASGSETQYF	TGTGCCAGCAGAGCTAGCGGGAGTGAGACCCAGTACTTC
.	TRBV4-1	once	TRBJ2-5	CASSQGVNGPSQETQYF	TGCGCCAGCAGCCAAGGGGTAAACGGGCCCTCCCAAGAGACCCAGTACTTC
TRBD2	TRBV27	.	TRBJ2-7	CASSSGGSGYEQYF	TGTGCCAGCAGTTCCGGGGGGTCGGGCTACGAGCAGTACTTC
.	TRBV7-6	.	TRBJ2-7	CASSIGTGGLEEQYF	TGTGCCAGCAGCATTGGGACGGGCGGATTGGAAGAGCAGTACTTC
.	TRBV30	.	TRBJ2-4	CAWSVLQGGAKNIQYF	TGTGCCTGGAGTGTTCTCCAGGGTGGTGCCAAAAACATTCAGTACTTC
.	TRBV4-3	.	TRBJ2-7	CASSQDLGSPYEQYF	TGCGCCAGCAGCCAAGATCTCGGCAGCCCTTACGAGCAGTACTTC
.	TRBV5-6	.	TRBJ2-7	CASSLEGNSYEQYF	TGTGCCAGCAGCTTGGAGGGTAACTCCTACGAGCAGTACTTC
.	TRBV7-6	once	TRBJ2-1	CASSSPVRESSYNEQFF	TGTGCCAGCAGCTCCCCGGTAAGGGAAAGCTCCTACAATGAGCAGTTCTTC
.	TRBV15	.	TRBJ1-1	CATSSLGNVGEAFF	TGTGCCACCAGCAGTTTAGGGAACGTAGGTGAAGCTTTCTTT
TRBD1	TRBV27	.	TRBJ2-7	CASSLSPGTGDYEQYF	TGTGCCAGCAGTTTATCGCCCGGGACAGGGGACTACGAGCAGTACTTC
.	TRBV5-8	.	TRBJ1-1	CASSLTALLREAFF	TGTGCCAGCAGCTTGACAGCCCTGTTACGTGAAGCTTTCTTT
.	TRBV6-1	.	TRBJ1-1	CASSEGWEGNTEAFF	TGTGCCAGCAGTGAGGGTTGGGAAGGAAACACTGAAGCTTTCTTT
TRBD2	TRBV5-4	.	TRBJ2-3	CASSALVAGVADTQYF	TGTGCCAGCAGCGCCCTCGTAGCGGGAGTTGCAGATACGCAGTATTTT
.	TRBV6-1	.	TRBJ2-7	CASSQGIGAYEQYF	TGTGCCAGCAGCCAAGGGATAGGGGCTTACGAGCAGTACTTC
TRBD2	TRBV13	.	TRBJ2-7	CASSFSGWSYEQYF	TGTGCCAGCAGCTTTAGCGGGTGGTCCTACGAGCAGTACTTC
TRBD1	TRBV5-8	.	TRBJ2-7	CASSLTGFYEQYF	TGTGCCAGCAGCCTGACAGGGTTCTACGAGCAGTACTTC
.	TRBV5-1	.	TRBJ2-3	CASSLAGNTDTQYF	TGCGCCAGCAGCTTGGCGGGTAACACAGATACGCAGTATTTT
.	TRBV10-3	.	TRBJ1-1	CAISETPPLTLMNTEAFF	TGTGCCATCAGTGAAACCCCTCCCCTGACACTCATGAACACTGAAGCTTTCTTT
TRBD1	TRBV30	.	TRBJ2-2	CASRDREKITGELFF	TGTGCCAGCCGGGACAGGGAGAAGATCACCGGGGAGCTGTTTTTT
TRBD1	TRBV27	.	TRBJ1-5	CASTEVGRGPNQPQHF	TGTGCCAGCACCGAGGTTGGCAGGGGGCCCAATCAGCCCCAGCATTTT
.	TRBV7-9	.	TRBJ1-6	CASSRGPTRGLPLHF	TGTGCCAGCAGCCGGGGGCCCACGAGGGGGTTACCCCTCCACTTT
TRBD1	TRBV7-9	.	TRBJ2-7	CASSPTWTGFPYEQYF	TGTGCCAGCAGCCCAACGTGGACAGGGTTTCCCTACGAGCAGTACTTC
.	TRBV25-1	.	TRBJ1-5	CASSSGDSNQPQHF	TGTGCCAGCAGTTCGGGGGATAGCAATCAGCCCCAGCATTTT
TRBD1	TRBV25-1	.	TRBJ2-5	CASKDRGPETQYF	TGTGCCAGCAAGGACAGGGGGCCCGAGACCCAGTACTTC
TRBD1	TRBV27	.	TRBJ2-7	CASSLTKWTGYEQYF	TGTGCCAGCAGTTTGACAAAGTGGACAGGGTACGAGCAGTACTTC
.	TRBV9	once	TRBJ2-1	CASSPGSSSYNEQFF	TGTGCCAGCAGCCCCGGGTCGAGCTCCTACAATGAGCAGTTCTTC
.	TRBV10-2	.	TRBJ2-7	CASSDLWGRENSYEQYF	TGCGCCAGCAGTGACCTATGGGGACGGGAAAACTCCTACGAGCAGTACTTC
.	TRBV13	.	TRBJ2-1	CASSMYYEQFF	TGTGCCAGCAGCATGTACTACGAGCAGTTCTTC
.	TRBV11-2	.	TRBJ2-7	CASSLSREPYEQYF	TGTGCCAGCAGCTTGAGTAGGGAACCCTACGAGCAGTACTTC
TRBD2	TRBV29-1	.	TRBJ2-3	CSVRTSGALRDTQYF	TGCAGCGTCCGGACTAGCGGGGCCCTCAGAGATACGCAGTATTTT
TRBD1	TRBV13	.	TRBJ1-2	CASSTGPGTGTESYTF	TGTGCCAGCAGCACCGGTCCCGGGACAGGGACGGAGAGCTACACCTTC
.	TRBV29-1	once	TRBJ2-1	CSVVEQKLYNEQFF	TGCAGCGTTGTTGAACAGAAGCTATACAATGAGCAGTTCTTC
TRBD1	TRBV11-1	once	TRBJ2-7	CASSVLGTASSYEQYF	TGTGCCAGCAGCGTCCTAGGGACAGCTTCCTCCTACGAGCAGTACTTC
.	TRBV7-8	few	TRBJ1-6	CASSLVFLEESSYNSPLHF	TGTGCCAGCAGCTTAGTATTTCTCGAGGAGAGCTCCTATAATTCACCCCTCCACTTT
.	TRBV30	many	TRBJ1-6	CAWSVGPQEPLHF	TGTGCCTGGAGTGTTGGGCCGCAGGAGCCCCTCCACTTT
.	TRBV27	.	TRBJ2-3	CASSPGQLDTQYF	TGTGCCAGCAGCCCGGGCCAGCTGGATACGCAGTATTTT
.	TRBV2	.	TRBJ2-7	CASKGYEQYF	TGTGCCAGCAAGGGCTACGAGCAGTACTTC
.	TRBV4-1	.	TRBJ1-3	CASSQVPISGNTIYF	TGCGCCAGCAGCCAAGTACCCATTTCTGGAAACACCATATATTTT
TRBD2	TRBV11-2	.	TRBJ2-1	CASSLGTGGPREQFF	TGTGCCAGCAGCTTAGGGACGGGAGGGCCTAGGGAGCAGTTCTTC
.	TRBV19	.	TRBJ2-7	CASSPFYRAYEQYF	TGTGCCAGTAGTCCTTTTTACAGGGCCTACGAGCAGTACTTC
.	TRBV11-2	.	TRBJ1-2	CASSPRSGVPGSLNYGYTF	TGTGCCAGCAGCCCAAGATCCGGGGTACCGGGGTCCCTTAACTATGGCTACACCTTC
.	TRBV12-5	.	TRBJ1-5	CANPVRGRNQPQHF	TGTGCTAACCCGGTCCGGGGTAGGAATCAGCCCCAGCATTTT
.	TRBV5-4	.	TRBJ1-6	CASSFADPGRSPLHF	TGTGCCAGCAGCTTCGCCGACCCCGGGCGTTCACCCCTCCACTTT
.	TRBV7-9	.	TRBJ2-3	CASSPGIASTDTQYF	TGTGCCAGCAGCCCCGGGATCGCCAGCACAGATACGCAGTATTTT
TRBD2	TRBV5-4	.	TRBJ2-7	CASSLRAGGEQYF	TGTGCCAGCAGCTTGCGAGCGGGGGGCGAGCAGTACTTC
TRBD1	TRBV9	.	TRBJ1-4	CASSVGQGVGEKLFF	TGTGCCAGCAGCGTCGGACAGGGGGTGGGTGAAAAACTGTTTTTT
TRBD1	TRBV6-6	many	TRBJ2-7	CASSYGTESYEQYF	TGTGCCAGCAGTTATGGGACAGAATCCTACGAGCAGTACTTC